This entry lists 14 T cell receptor beta chains sequenced from one sample in a study of cytomegalovirus exposure and HLA in healthy donors. Some clones are missing from TCRdb's copy, which holds only in-frame ones; the method was immunoSEQ multiplex PCR. The table shows about 74,000 clones, with roughly 94% occurring only once. The specimen was PBMCs. The receptor set was obtained from a woman under 30 in good health and CMV-seropositive.

This clone was recorded once. The rearrangement uses TRBV27 and TRBJ2-2, with a possible D match to TRBD2 (6 bases). The CDR3 runs 15 residues. CDR1 MNHEY and CDR2 SMNVEV come from the germline V gene (reference sequence). The V gene lost 6 bases and the J gene lost 1 base, with 12 bases spanning the gap. This chain's CDR3 is CASRWGRMNTGELFF. The DNA of the CDR3 is TGTGCCAGCAGATGGGGGAGGATGAACACCGGGGAGCTGTTTTTT.

This chain uses TRBV4-1 with TRBJ1-1; D is undetermined. The CDR3 covers 15 residues. Germline V lookup: CDR1 MGHRA, CDR2 YSYEKL. V lost 4 bases to trimming and J lost 1 base, with 13 bases between them. The CDR3 DNA reads as TGCGCCAGCAGCCCTCCAGGAGCGGCGAACACTGAAGCTTTCTTT. Its translation is CASSPPGAANTEAFF.

The chain employs TRBV4-2 and TRBJ2-3, with D perhaps matching TRBD1 (6 bases). The ends were cut back, 2 bases at V and 0 bases at J, with 12 bases in the middle. CDR3 length equals 16 residues. Germline V gene sequence: CDR1 LGHNA, CDR2 YNFKEQ. The CDR3 sequence: CASSQMGARSTDTQYF. CDR3 nucleotides: TGTGCCAGCAGCCAAATGGGGGCCCGTAGCACAGATACGCAGTATTTT.

This chain joins TRBV5-1 and TRBJ1-2; 8 bases are a match to TRBD1. Trimming took 2 bases from V and 8 from J; bases not matched to a gene: 5. In germline, CDR1 is SGHRS, CDR2 YFSETQ. The CDR3 sequence is 13 residues long. CDR3 sequence: CASSLGQGMGYTF. DNA of the CDR3: TGCGCCAGCAGCTTAGGACAGGGAATGGGCTACACCTTC.

The chain is built from TRBV27 and TRBJ1-2, with D tentatively TRBD1 (6 bases). CDR3 length equals 13 residues. V lost 2 bases and J 6 bases, leaving 10 bases between the germline ends. Germline lookup yields CDR1 MNHEY and CDR2 SMNVEV (reference sequence). The CDR3 region is CASSLRGYDGYTF. In nucleotides, the CDR3 is TGTGCCAGCAGTTTAAGGGGGTACGATGGCTACACCTTC.

The gene calls are TRBV5-1 and TRBJ1-1; 8 nucleotides align to TRBD1. The CDR3 spans 15 residues. The V gene end was trimmed by 5 bases and the J gene end by 11 bases; junction bases not matched to a gene: 17. Germline loops: CDR1 SGHRS, CDR2 YFSETQ. This chain's CDR3 is CASRQEGQGLGKAFF. CDR3 bases: TGCGCCAGCAGGCAGGAAGGACAGGGTTTGGGCAAGGCTTTCTTT.

The chain employs TRBV5-4 and TRBJ1-2; 9 bases line up with TRBD1. V was pared by 4 bases and J by 6 bases, with 10 bases of the junction left unmatched. The CDR3 runs to 15 residues. CDR1 is SGHNT and CDR2 is YYREEE in the germline V gene (reference sequence). CDR3 in amino acids: CASSPESGTGHGYTF. CDR3 in DNA: TGTGCCAGCAGCCCCGAATCCGGGACAGGGCATGGCTACACCTTC.

The J gene is TRBJ2-7, the V gene TRBV30; the match to TRBD2 covers 9 bases. This CDR3 is 15 amino acids long. CDR1 is GTSNPN, CDR2 SVGIG, per germline (reference sequence). V lost 4 bases, J lost 4 bases, and 11 bases stayed unmatched. CDR3 coding DNA: TGTGCCTGGAACCCGGGACTAGCTGGCCCATACGAGCAGTACTTC. This sequence encodes CAWNPGLAGPYEQYF.

The chain links TRBV27 to TRBJ2-7, with 8 bases that match TRBD1. The CDR3 has 14 residues. Trimming took 5 bases from V and 4 from J; bases not matched to a gene: 7. CDR1 and CDR2 (germline): MNHEY, SMNVEV (reference sequence). The CDR3 DNA is TGTGCCAGCAGTATTCAGGGGGCTCCATACGAGCAGTACTTC. Its translation is CASSIQGAPYEQYF.

V usage is TRBV2 and J usage is TRBJ2-5; D possibly corresponds to TRBD1 (5 bases). Germline V lookup: CDR1 SNHLY, CDR2 FYNNEI. The CDR3 is 14 amino acids. Trimming stripped 2 bases from V and 3 bases from J, with 10 bases between. The CDR3 is CASSETGVEETQYF. In nucleotides, the CDR3 is TGTGCCAGCAGTGAAACAGGCGTAGAAGAGACCCAGTACTTC.

The chain recombines TRBV7-2 with TRBJ2-2; possibly TRBD1 for D (6 bases). CDR3 size: 14 residues. The V gene's germline CDR1 is SGHTA and CDR2 FQGNSA. The V end was cut by 4 bases, the J end by 1 base, with 7 bases between. CDR3 residues: CASSSTGNTGELFF. CDR3 nucleotide sequence: TGTGCCAGCAGCTCGACAGGGAACACCGGGGAGCTGTTTTTT. Filled out from reference TRBV7-2 and TRBJ2-2, the complete variable domain reads GAGVSQSPSNKVTEKGKDVELRCDPISGHTALYWYRQSLGQGLEFLIYFQGNSAPDKSGLPSDRFSAERTGGSVSTLTIQRTQQEDSAVYLCASSSTGNTGELFFGEGSRLTVL.

The chain's CDR3 is CASSRDRGNEKLFF. Here the CDR3 DNA reads TGTGCCAGTAGTAGGGACAGGGGAAATGAAAAACTGTTTTTT. The chain joins TRBV19 to TRBJ1-4; 10 positions match TRBD1. This CDR3 has 14 amino acids. Germline lookup yields CDR1 LNHDA and CDR2 SQIVND (reference sequence). Losses at the gene ends were 4 bases for V and 5 bases for J; bases not matched to a gene: 1.

The V call is TRBV12-5, the J call TRBJ1-6; 11 bases align to TRBD1. Germline loops: CDR1 LGHNT, CDR2 FRNRAP. Losses at the gene ends were 6 bases for V and 9 bases for J; bases not matched to a gene: 4. The CDR3 totals 14 residues. The CDR3 DNA reads TGTGCTAGTGGGCCGGGACAGGGGGTTTCACCCCTCCACTTT. It specifies CASGPGQGVSPLHF. The full variable domain, with the rest looked up from reference TRBV12-5 and TRBJ1-6, is DARVTQTPRHKVTEMGQEVTMRCQPILGHNTVFWYRQTMMQGLELLAYFRNRAPLDDSGMPKDRFSAEMPDATLATLKIQPSEPRDSAVYFCASGPGQGVSPLHFGNGTRLTVT.

This chain connects TRBV6-5 to TRBJ2-7, with 14 positions matching TRBD2. CDR1 and CDR2 (germline): MNHEY, SVGAGI. This CDR3 is built from 15 residues. The junction had 12 bases not matched to a gene; V was cut back by 11 bases and J by 6 bases. The CDR3 loop is CAAGTSGRGALEQYF. The CDR3 DNA follows: TGTGCCGCCGGGACTAGCGGGAGAGGCGCTCTCGAGCAGTACTTC.